The 17 T cell receptor beta chains in this list originate from one sample, sequenced in a study of human T cells and chemical hapten exposure. TCRdb recomputed calls from the RACE reads with MiXCR, one row per CDR3 protein. The table shows approximately 110,000 distinct CDR3 sequences, with approximately 8.8% occurring only once. Indicated time point: patch test 2, 6 weeks after DPC sensitization. As to treatment: therapeutic diphenylcyclopropenone sensitization with weekly scalp DPC. The sequencing here drew on whole blood, taken in connection with sensitization to the hapten diphenylcyclopropenone (DPC). The receptors originated from a woman aged 40 to 55 with alopecia areata. Some clones in this sample may be carry-over from other donors' samples.

This clonotype has only a few counts. This chain joins TRBV12-3 or TRBV12-4 and TRBJ2-4; maybe TRBD2 (6 bases). CDR3 length: 14 amino acids. V was pared by 6 bases and J by 6 bases, with 15 bases between. The CDR3 nucleotides are TGTGCCAGCAGGTACGGGACTGCCGTAAACATTCAGTACTTC. It is translated as CASRYGTAVNIQYF.

The sample holds many counts of this clonotype. The chain carries TRBV7-8 and TRBJ1-4, with 8 bases matching TRBD1. This CDR3 region has 15 residues. J was trimmed by 8 bases and V by 6 bases; bases with no gene match: 11. CDR1 and CDR2 from the germline V gene are SGHVS and FQNEAQ. This CDR3 is CASRPDDRGKEKLFF. The CDR3 nucleotides read TGTGCCAGCAGACCCGATGACAGGGGAAAAGAAAAACTGTTTTTT.

The genes are TRBV4-2 and TRBJ2-7; 10 nucleotides line up with TRBD1. Germline V gene sequence: CDR1 LGHNA, CDR2 YNFKEQ. Unmatched junction bases numbered 5, after V lost 4 bases and J lost 2 bases. The CDR3 totals 15 residues. The CDR3 region has the DNA TGTGCCAGCAGCCTCTCCGGGACAGGGGCCTACGAGCAGTACTTC. The encoded protein is CASSLSGTGAYEQYF.

This clonotype was seen repeatedly, ten times or more. The J gene is TRBJ1-5, the V gene TRBV5-5; 9 positions match TRBD1. The V segment lost 0 bases and the J segment 1 base; nucleotides outside the gene matches: 2. Germline V CDR1 and CDR2: SGHKS, YYEKEE (reference sequence). This CDR3 has 16 amino acids. The CDR3 DNA is TGTGCCAGCAGCTTGGCCGGGACAGGGAGCAATCAGCCCCAGCATTTT. Translating it yields CASSLAGTGSNQPQHF.

A remark on this clonotype: A much larger clone sits a single nucleotide away, making a read error possible. This likely comes from a read error, as the CDR3 has no conserved phenylalanine or tryptophan at its end. The rearrangement links TRBV11-2 to TRBJ2-5; TRBD2 matches 8 bases. The CDR3 loop spans 13 amino acids. V was clipped by 0 bases and J by 11 bases; unmatched bases: 5. CDR1 is SGHAT and CDR2 is FQNNGV in the germline V gene. CDR3 loop: CASSLENSGEQYL. The CDR3 region has the DNA TGTGCCAGCAGCTTAGAGAATAGCGGGGAGCAGTACTTG.

This clonotype was picked up a small number of times. This chain joins TRBV12-3 or TRBV12-4 and TRBJ2-1; a possible D gene is TRBD2 (6 bases). This CDR3 is 12 amino acids long. V was trimmed by 5 bases and J by 10 bases, leaving 12 bases between them. Here the CDR3 reads CASSLTRGEQFF. The CDR3 coding sequence is TGTGCCAGCAGTCTGACTAGGGGCGAGCAGTTCTTC.

Many counts were recorded for this clonotype. The chain is built from TRBV6-5 and TRBJ1-4; D is perhaps TRBD1 (5 bases). This CDR3 is built from 19 residues. Trimming stripped 2 bases from V and 0 bases from J, with 19 bases between. Germline CDR1 reads MNHEY; CDR2 reads SVGAGI. The chain's CDR3 is CASSYGGGSKRSTNEKLFF. CDR3 bases: TGTGCCAGCAGTTACGGGGGGGGGAGCAAGCGATCAACTAATGAAAAACTGTTTTTT.

This chain links TRBV16 with TRBJ2-5; TRBD1 might be the D (5 bases). There are 13 residues in the CDR3. The germline V gene has CDR1 KGHSY and CDR2 FQNENV. The ends were cut back, 2 bases at V and 3 bases at J, with 7 bases in the middle. The CDR3 is CASSQLTEETQYF. The CDR3 DNA follows: TGTGCCAGCAGCCAACTGACAGAAGAGACCCAGTACTTC.

The chain employs TRBV6-4 and TRBJ1-1, with D possibly matching TRBD1 (6 bases). Trimming shortened V by 6 bases and J by 1 base, and 12 bases separated the two germline ends. CDR1 and CDR2 from the germline V gene are MRHNA and SNTAGT. There are 14 residues in the CDR3. CDR3 amino acids: CASRRDTSNTEAFF. DNA of the CDR3: TGTGCCAGCAGACGGGACACCTCGAACACTGAAGCTTTCTTT.

The V gene is TRBV27, the J gene TRBJ2-3; D is ambiguous. Germline CDR1 and CDR2: MNHEY and SMNVEV (reference sequence). V gave up 2 bases and J gave up 2 bases, with 8 bases separating them. There are 14 residues in the CDR3. The DNA for the CDR3 is TGTGCCAGCAGTTTAAGGCCAGACACAGATACGCAGTATTTT. Translation: CASSLRPDTDTQYF.

This clonotype was found a few times. The chain is built from TRBV12-3 or TRBV12-4 and TRBJ1-5, with D uncertain. The CDR3 is made up of 13 amino acids. Deletions cut 1 base from V and 5 bases from J, with 6 bases between. The CDR3 nucleotides are TGTGCCAGCAGTTTAGTACGAGATCAGCCCCAGCATTTT. Protein: CASSLVRDQPQHF.

This clonotype was counted between two and nine times. The chain joins TRBV7-2 to TRBJ2-6; tentative D call: TRBD2 (6 bases). Per the germline V gene, CDR1 is SGHTA and CDR2 is FQGNSA. V shed 3 bases and J shed 4 bases, with 13 bases lying between them. The CDR3 runs 16 residues. As DNA, the CDR3 is TGTGCCAGCAGCTTGGCCGGGAGCCGCGGGGCCAACGTCCTGACTTTC. Translated, it gives CASSLAGSRGANVLTF.

This clonotype showed up many times. V is TRBV20-1 and J is TRBJ2-3, with 9 bases aligning to TRBD2. CDR1 is DFQATT and CDR2 is SNEGSKA in the germline V gene (reference sequence). J was trimmed by 1 base and V by 6 bases; bases with no gene match: 2. The CDR3 totals 13 residues. CDR3: CSAKRGGTDTQYF. The DNA for the CDR3 is TGCAGTGCGAAGCGGGGGGGCACAGATACGCAGTATTTT.

The rearrangement links TRBV7-2 to TRBJ1-2; 10 nucleotides agree with TRBD1. The V segment lost 5 bases and the J segment 6 bases; nucleotides outside the gene matches: 6. CDR3 size: 14 residues. CDR1 and CDR2 (germline): SGHTA, FQGNSA. As DNA, the CDR3 is TGTGCCAGCAGCCTCGACAGGGGGCAGGATGGCTACACCTTC. Translating it yields CASSLDRGQDGYTF.

This clonotype was seen repeatedly, ten times or more. This chain uses TRBV28 with TRBJ2-1; 10 bases fit TRBD2. CDR3 length: 16 amino acids. V gave up 2 bases and J gave up 7 bases; unmatched junction bases: 8. Looked up from germline, CDR1 is MDHEN and CDR2 is SYDVKM. Here the CDR3 DNA reads TGTGCCAGCAGTTTACTCCTAGCGGGGGCGGGTAATGAGCAGTTCTTC. As protein: CASSLLLAGAGNEQFF.

V usage is TRBV12-3 or TRBV12-4 and J usage is TRBJ2-7; no clear D gene. V shed 5 bases and J shed 6 bases, with 14 bases lying between them. This CDR3 is 13 amino acids long. The CDR3 nucleotides are TGTGCCAGCAGTCTCTATCAGGTACGCGAGCAGTACTTC. Amino acids: CASSLYQVREQYF.

The V call is TRBV5-1, the J call TRBJ2-3; no clear D. The CDR3 runs 14 residues. CDR1 and CDR2 (germline): SGHRS, YFSETQ. The germline V and J ends were trimmed by 1 base and 3 bases, with 9 bases remaining between them. This chain's CDR3 is CASSLFLGTDTQYF. Here the CDR3 DNA reads TGCGCCAGCAGCTTGTTTCTGGGGACAGATACGCAGTATTTT.